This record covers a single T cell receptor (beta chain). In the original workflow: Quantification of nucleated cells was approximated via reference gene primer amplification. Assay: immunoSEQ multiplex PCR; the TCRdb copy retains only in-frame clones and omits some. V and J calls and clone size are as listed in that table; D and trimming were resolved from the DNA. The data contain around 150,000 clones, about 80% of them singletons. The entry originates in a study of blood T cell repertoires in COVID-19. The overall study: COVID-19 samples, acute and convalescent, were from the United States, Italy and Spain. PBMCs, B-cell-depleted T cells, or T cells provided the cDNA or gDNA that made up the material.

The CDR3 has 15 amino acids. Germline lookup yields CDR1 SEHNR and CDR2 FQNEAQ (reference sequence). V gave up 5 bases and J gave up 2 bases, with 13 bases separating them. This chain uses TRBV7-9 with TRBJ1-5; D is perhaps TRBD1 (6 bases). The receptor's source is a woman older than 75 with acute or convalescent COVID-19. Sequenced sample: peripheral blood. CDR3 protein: CASSKQGNGNQPQHF. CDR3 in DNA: TGTGCCAGCAGCAAACAGGGAAATGGCAATCAGCCCCAGCATTTT.